A single sample gave rise to the 13 T cell receptor beta chains below, sequenced in a study of cytomegalovirus exposure and HLA in healthy donors. PCR involved 60 Vbeta and 13 Jbeta primers. Clones were sequenced by immunoSEQ multiplex PCR, and TCRdb holds only the in-frame ones, with some missing. The repertoire includes roughly 110,000 clones, over 65% of them detected once, and less than 15% sits in the top ten. Material: PBMCs. Source of these receptors: a middle-aged woman in good health and CMV-seropositive.

V gene TRBV4-1 combines with J gene TRBJ2-7, with a weak D call TRBD1 (5 bases). CDR3 length: 10 amino acids. V dropped 5 bases and J dropped 7 bases, with 6 bases sitting between them. The germline V gene has CDR1 MGHRA and CDR2 YSYEKL. The CDR3, as DNA: TGCGCCAGCAGCGGACATGAGCAGTACTTC. Translated: CASSGHEQYF.

J is TRBJ2-2 and V is TRBV19, with D possibly TRBD1 on 5 matching bases. V gave up 1 base and J gave up 4 bases, with 10 bases separating them. The CDR3 is made up of 15 amino acids. In germline, CDR1 is LNHDA, CDR2 SQIVND (reference sequence). In DNA form, the CDR3 reads TGTGCCAGTAGTATAGGACAGACGTCCACCGGGGAGCTGTTTTTT. Protein: CASSIGQTSTGELFF. Full variable domain (rest looked up from reference TRBV19 and TRBJ2-2): DGGITQSPKYLFRKEGQNVTLSCEQNLNHDAMYWYRQDPGQGLRLIYYSQIVNDFQKGDIAEGYSVSREKKESFPLTVTSAQKNPTAFYLCASSIGQTSTGELFFGEGSRLTVL.

The chain combines TRBV6-5 with TRBJ2-7; 7 bases fit TRBD1. From germline, CDR1 is MNHEY and CDR2 SVGAGI. Trimming removed 5 bases from V and 1 base from J; junction bases left unmatched: 8. The CDR3 consists of 15 residues. The CDR3 reads CASSATGTESYEQYF. CDR3 DNA sequence: TGTGCCAGCAGTGCGACCGGGACAGAATCCTACGAGCAGTACTTC.

This clone has more than one count but fewer than ten. The chain couples TRBV7-2 to TRBJ2-2; TRBD1 is a possible D gene (5 bases). CDR1 is SGHTA, CDR2 FQGNSA, per germline. V gave up 4 bases and J gave up 5 bases, with 8 bases separating them. There are 13 residues in the CDR3. The CDR3 nucleotides are TGTGCCAGCAGCTCCCAGGGAACCGGGGAGCTGTTTTTT. Protein: CASSSQGTGELFF. Based on the CDR3 plus reference TRBV7-2 and TRBJ2-2, the full variable domain is GAGVSQSPSNKVTEKGKDVELRCDPISGHTALYWYRQSLGQGLEFLIYFQGNSAPDKSGLPSDRFSAERTGGSVSTLTIQRTQQEDSAVYLCASSSQGTGELFFGEGSRLTVL.

The chain has TRBV7-3 and TRBJ1-2, with 7 bases identical to TRBD1. The germline gives CDR1 SGHTA, CDR2 FQGTGA. The CDR3 spans 13 residues. J gave up 8 bases and V 4 bases, and 7 bases lay outside the gene matches. Here the CDR3 reads CASSSRQGEGYTF. CDR3 coding DNA: TGTGCCAGCAGCTCCCGACAGGGCGAGGGCTACACCTTC.

This clone turned up a few times. V gene TRBV29-1 combines with J gene TRBJ2-1, with a tentative D call TRBD2 (6 bases). The CDR3 extends over 14 amino acids. Trimming took 5 bases from V and 4 from J, leaving 15 bases between them. Germline-derived CDR1 and CDR2 are SQVTM and ANQGSEA. CDR3 amino acids: CSVLSLEGYNEQFF. DNA for the CDR3: TGCAGCGTTTTGAGCCTGGAGGGTTACAATGAGCAGTTCTTC.

The chain couples TRBV7-9 to TRBJ1-2; 9 bases are a match to TRBD1. The V gene end was trimmed by 5 bases and the J gene end by 0 bases; junction bases not matched to a gene: 10. The CDR3 has 17 residues. The germline V gene encodes CDR1 SEHNR and CDR2 FQNEAQ (reference sequence). CDR3 amino acids: CASSLDRDRASNYGYTF. Written as DNA, the CDR3 is TGTGCCAGCAGCCTCGATAGGGACAGGGCTTCTAACTATGGCTACACCTTC. The whole variable domain, filled in from reference TRBV7-9 and TRBJ1-2, reads DTGVSQNPRHKITKRGQNVTFRCDPISEHNRLYWYRQTLGQGPEFLTYFQNEAQLEKSRLLSDRFSAERPKGSFSTLEIQRTEQGDSAMYLCASSLDRDRASNYGYTFGSGTRLTVV.

The chain recombines TRBV11-2 with TRBJ1-2, with 11 bases fitting TRBD1. Losses at the gene ends were 4 bases for V and 8 bases for J; bases not matched to a gene: 9. CDR3 size: 15 residues. Germline V gene sequence: CDR1 SGHAT, CDR2 FQNNGV. The CDR3 loop reads CASSSRTGGEVGYTF. The DNA for the CDR3 is TGTGCCAGCAGCTCCCGGACAGGGGGCGAAGTCGGCTACACCTTC.

The chain carries TRBV9 and TRBJ1-6; D uncertain. Germline lookup yields CDR1 SGDLS and CDR2 YYNGEE. Trimming shortened V by 4 bases and J by 7 bases, and 9 bases separated the two germline ends. CDR3 length: 13 residues. The CDR3 reads CASSLMENSPLHF. Here the CDR3 DNA reads TGTGCCAGCAGCCTCATGGAGAATTCACCCCTCCACTTT.

This chain links TRBV25-1 with TRBJ1-6; D might be TRBD1 (6 bases). V lost 4 bases and J lost 11, with 12 bases in between. The CDR3 has 13 amino acids. Germline lookup yields CDR1 MGHDK and CDR2 SYGVNS. The DNA of the CDR3 is TGTGCCAGCAGTGGACAGGTGGGTCCACCCCTCCACTTT. Its translation is CASSGQVGPPLHF.

The CDR3 bases are TGTGCCAGCAGCTCCGGGGTTGGGACAGGGTATGCAAACACCATATATTTT. Protein: CASSSGVGTGYANTIYF. The chain has TRBV7-9 and TRBJ1-3, with TRBD1 matching 9 bases. The V gene's germline CDR1 is SEHNR and CDR2 FQNEAQ (reference sequence). With 4 bases clipped from V and 6 bases from J, the junction kept 13 bases outside the gene matches. The CDR3 length is 17 residues.

The chain employs TRBV4-1 and TRBJ1-2, with D tentatively TRBD1 (5 bases). V shed 0 bases and J shed 2 bases, with 13 bases lying between them. Germline CDR1 reads MGHRA; CDR2 reads YSYEKL. The CDR3 sequence is 16 residues long. The CDR3 nucleotides are TGCGCCAGCAGCCAAGAAGATAGGGGAATAAACTATGGCTACACCTTC. It codes for CASSQEDRGINYGYTF.

The V gene is TRBV27, the J gene TRBJ1-2, with D perhaps matching TRBD1 (5 bases). The CDR3 totals 15 residues. Germline V gene data show CDR1 as MNHEY and CDR2 as SMNVEV (reference sequence). V shed 5 bases and J shed 1 base, with 14 bases lying between them. The CDR3 sequence is CASSPLQEINYGYTF. The DNA of the CDR3 is TGTGCCAGCAGTCCCCTACAGGAGATTAACTATGGCTACACCTTC.